The 20 T cell receptor beta chains presented below share a single source sample, sequenced in a study of neurological immune-mediated disorders. TCRdb re-analysed the 5' RACE reads in MiXCR, keeping a single row per CDR3 protein. The table has tens of thousands of distinct CDR3 sequences, about 13% seen once. The sample's time point: longitudinal time-point 1 (baseline). The sample consisted of PBMCs. The receptors originated from a female donor with HTLV-1-associated myelopathy (HAM/TSP).

This clonotype was seen many times. The chain couples TRBV20-1 to TRBJ2-2; D is undetermined. Per the germline V gene, CDR1 is DFQATT and CDR2 is SNEGSKA (reference sequence). The CDR3 is 13 amino acids. Trimming took 1 base from V and 0 from J, leaving 3 bases between them. CDR3 bases: TGCAGTGCTAGAGTGTCGAACACCGGGGAGCTGTTTTTT. Its translation is CSARVSNTGELFF.

This clonotype was detected ten times or more. At one end the junction does not follow the germline gene, possibly because of a read error. The chain combines TRBV7-2 with TRBJ2-7, with 8 bases identical to TRBD1. The CDR3 length is 13 residues. CDR1 is SGHTA, CDR2 FQGNSA, per germline. The CDR3 loop reads CASSLDRAYEQYF. The CDR3 nucleotides read TGCGCCAGCAGCCTGGACAGGGCGTACGAGCAGTACTTC.

This clonotype was observed at least ten times. V and J are TRBV20-1 and TRBJ1-5; 11 bases align to TRBD1. The CDR3 is 15 amino acids. Germline lookup yields CDR1 DFQATT and CDR2 SNEGSKA (reference sequence). Germline trimming cut 1 base from V and 6 bases from J; bases unmatched to any gene: 5. The CDR3 sequence is CSARGGTGGSQPQHF. CDR3 DNA sequence: TGCAGTGCTAGAGGAGGGACAGGGGGAAGTCAGCCCCAGCATTTT.

Concerning this clonotype itself: A much more abundant neighbour one base away suggests this may be a read error. The chain recombines TRBV2 with TRBJ2-1; 10 bases are a match to TRBD1. Germline values: CDR1 SNHLY, CDR2 FYNNEI. The CDR3 consists of 15 residues. Here the CDR3 reads CSSSPDRGRYNEQFF. CDR3 sequence (DNA): TGTTCCAGCAGTCCGGACAGGGGGAGGTACAATGAGCAGTTCTTC.

This clonotype has at least ten counts. This sequence joins TRBV5-1 and TRBJ2-1; TRBD1 agrees at 8 bases. V shed 4 bases and J 2 bases; nucleotides not matched to a gene: 5. Germline CDR1 SGHRS, CDR2 YFSETQ. This CDR3 region has 15 residues. Written as DNA, the CDR3 is TGCGCCAGCAGCGCCCGACAGGGGCCCTACAATGAGCAGTTCTTC. Amino acids: CASSARQGPYNEQFF.

In its sample, this clonotype was seen many times. V usage is TRBV5-1 and J usage is TRBJ2-1; 7 bases match TRBD2. V shed 1 base and J 7 bases; nucleotides not matched to a gene: 17. Germline V gene sequence: CDR1 SGHRS, CDR2 YFSETQ. This CDR3 region has 18 residues. In DNA form, the CDR3 reads TGCGCCAGCAGCTTGAGGGGAGGGGTGGCCGGTAGATGGAATGAGCAGTTCTTC. Its protein is CASSLRGGVAGRWNEQFF.

This clonotype was detected only a few times. The chain uses TRBV6-5 and TRBJ2-1, with 7 bases identical to TRBD1. CDR1 MNHEY and CDR2 SVGAGI come from the germline V gene. Losses at the gene ends were 6 bases for V and 2 bases for J; bases not matched to a gene: 7. The CDR3 has 15 amino acids. Here the CDR3 reads CASSLDRDTYNEQFF. The CDR3 region has the DNA TGTGCCAGCAGCCTAGACAGGGATACCTACAATGAGCAGTTCTTC.

This clonotype has a count of ten or more. CDR3 protein: CASSPQPQTGQPQHF. DNA of the CDR3: TGCGCCAGCAGCCCCCAGCCCCAAACCGGACAGCCCCAGCATTTT. This chain uses TRBV5-1 with TRBJ1-5; D gene unclear. The CDR3 runs to 15 residues. V gave up 4 bases and J gave up 7 bases, with 18 bases separating them. Germline CDR1 is SGHRS and CDR2 is YFSETQ.

This clonotype has at least ten counts. The chain employs TRBV7-2 and TRBJ2-3; TRBD2 matches 10 bases. The ends lost 5 bases at V and 5 bases at J; junction bases unmatched: 10. The CDR3 loop spans 16 amino acids. CDR1 and CDR2 (germline): SGHTA, FQGNSA. The CDR3 region has the DNA TGTGCCAGCAGCGAATGGAGCGGGGGGGCTGAAGATACGCAGTATTTT. Encoded protein: CASSEWSGGAEDTQYF.

This clonotype occurred many times. The CDR3 reads CASRGDPNEQFF. In DNA form, the CDR3 reads TGTGCCAGCAGAGGGGACCCCAATGAGCAGTTCTTC. The chain joins TRBV2 to TRBJ2-1; D may be TRBD1 or TRBD2 (5 bases each). The CDR3 has 12 residues. CDR1 and CDR2 (germline): SNHLY, FYNNEI. V shed 6 bases and J shed 6 bases, with 9 bases lying between them.

This clonotype was picked up many times. The rearrangement uses TRBV7-2 and TRBJ1-2, with a tentative D call TRBD1 (5 bases). Germline loops: CDR1 SGHTA, CDR2 FQGNSA. V was trimmed by 6 bases and J by 4 bases, leaving 15 bases between them. The CDR3 has 14 residues. CDR3: CASSRSPGTYGYTF. CDR3 DNA: TGTGCCAGCAGTCGAAGTCCAGGGACCTATGGCTACACCTTC.

Ten or more counts support this clonotype. The chain is built from TRBV5-1 and TRBJ1-3, with TRBD1 matching 9 bases. CDR1 is SGHRS and CDR2 is YFSETQ in the germline V gene. The CDR3 consists of 16 residues. Trimming removed 7 bases from V and 4 bases from J; junction bases left unmatched: 12. In nucleotides, the CDR3 is TGCGCCAGCGCCGCCGAGGGGACAGGGAGCGGAAACACCATATATTTT. It is translated as CASAAEGTGSGNTIYF.

This clonotype has ten or more counts. This chain connects TRBV5-1 to TRBJ2-2; TRBD1 matches 8 bases. V gave up 3 bases and J gave up 0 bases; unmatched junction bases: 1. Germline CDR1 is SGHRS and CDR2 is YFSETQ. The CDR3 covers 15 residues. The CDR3 protein is CASSSQGANTGELFF. DNA for the CDR3: TGCGCCAGCAGCTCACAGGGGGCGAACACCGGGGAGCTGTTTTTT.

This clonotype was found many times. This chain uses TRBV2 with TRBJ2-7; D not certain. This CDR3 spans 13 amino acids. V was pared by 2 bases and J by 4 bases, with 9 bases between. Germline assignment: CDR1 SNHLY and CDR2 FYNNEI. As DNA, the CDR3 is TGTGCCAGCAGTGAATACGTTATTTACGAGCAGTACTTC. Translating gives CASSEYVIYEQYF.

This clonotype was observed at least ten times. This chain connects TRBV2 to TRBJ2-4, with D uncertain. Trimming removed 0 bases from V and 0 bases from J, with 6 bases in between. This CDR3 has 15 amino acids. Germline V gene lookup returns CDR1 SNHLY and CDR2 FYNNEI. CDR3 nucleotides: TGTGCCAGCAGTGAAGCGCAGTTAGCCAAAAACATTCAGTACTTC. Translated, it gives CASSEAQLAKNIQYF.

The rearrangement joins TRBV5-1 to TRBJ2-1, with TRBD1 matching over 7 bases. CDR1 and CDR2 from the germline V gene are SGHRS and YFSETQ. With 4 bases clipped from V and 6 bases from J, the junction kept 4 bases outside the gene matches. The length of the CDR3 is 13 residues. The CDR3 sequence is CASSTGQANEQFF. The DNA of the CDR3 is TGCGCCAGCAGCACCGGACAGGCCAATGAGCAGTTCTTC.

Notes on this clonotype: This clone may be a read error of a much larger clone one base away. The chain uses TRBV9 and TRBJ1-3; D unresolved. CDR1 is SGDLS, CDR2 YYNGEE, per germline. The CDR3 is 11 residues long. As DNA, the CDR3 is TGTACCAGCAGCGCCGGAAACACCATATATTTT. Its translation: CTSSAGNTIYF.

This clonotype has at least ten counts. The V and J genes are TRBV5-6 and TRBJ2-7, with 9 bases fitting TRBD1. V was clipped by 4 bases and J by 7 bases; unmatched bases: 12. Germline V gene sequence: CDR1 SGHDT, CDR2 YYEEEE. The CDR3 is 15 amino acids. The CDR3 is CASSVRTGGGGEQYF. The CDR3 nucleotides read TGTGCCAGCAGCGTCCGTACAGGGGGCGGGGGAGAGCAGTACTTC.

In this sample, this clonotype turned up many times. The chain's CDR3 is CATSIKRGIGEQYF. The CDR3 bases are TGTGCCACCTCAATTAAACGGGGGATTGGTGAGCAGTACTTC. This chain connects TRBV28 to TRBJ2-7; perhaps TRBD2 as D (6 bases). V was pared by 10 bases and J by 7 bases, with 23 bases between. The CDR3 is made up of 14 amino acids. Germline values: CDR1 MDHEN, CDR2 SYDVKM.

This clonotype occurred many times. In DNA, the CDR3 is TGCAGTGCTCGAAAATCACGGCTTTGGGATGGCTACACCTTC. Protein: CSARKSRLWDGYTF. This chain joins TRBV20-1 and TRBJ1-2; D is unclear. The length of the CDR3 is 14 residues. Trimming pared 5 bases from V and 6 bases from J, leaving 19 bases between. In germline, CDR1 is DFQATT, CDR2 SNEGSKA (reference sequence).